One sample yielded the 17 T cell receptor beta chains listed below, sequenced in a study of blood T cell repertoires in COVID-19. Some clones are missing from TCRdb's copy, which holds only in-frame ones; the method was immunoSEQ multiplex PCR. The sample yields around 130,000 clones, 88% seen once. The specimen was peripheral blood. These receptors originate from a human donor with COVID-19, enrolled during active disease. The donor label of this sample is uncertain.

The chain joins TRBV11-1 to TRBJ1-1; the D gene is possibly TRBD1 (6 bases). Germline-derived CDR1 and CDR2 are SGHAT and FQDESV (reference sequence). The CDR3 is 13 residues long. With 1 base removed from V and 10 bases from J, the gap between germline ends came to 13 bases. The CDR3 region has the DNA TGTGCCAGCAGCTTAGGGACAGCCAGAGGAGCTTTCTTT. Translating it yields CASSLGTARGAFF.

The chain has TRBV3-1 (or the pseudogene TRBV3-2) and TRBJ1-2; no definite D call. The length of the CDR3 is 14 residues. In germline, CDR1 is LGHDT, CDR2 YNNKEL (reference sequence). The V end was cut by 0 bases, the J end by 3 bases, with 8 bases between. In DNA form, the CDR3 reads TGTGCCAGCAGCCAAGATACAAATTACTATGGCTACACCTTC. As protein: CASSQDTNYYGYTF.

J is TRBJ2-5 and V is TRBV5-1, with TRBD2 matching 8 bases. This CDR3 is built from 16 residues. Trimming cost V 3 bases and J 1 base; bases outside gene matches: 8. The V gene's germline CDR1 is SGHRS and CDR2 YFSETQ. The CDR3 loop is CASSSITGGFQETQYF. The CDR3 DNA is TGCGCCAGCAGCTCGATAACGGGGGGGTTCCAAGAGACCCAGTACTTC.

This clone has a handful of counts. The V gene is TRBV30, the J gene TRBJ2-5, with D possibly being TRBD1 (5 bases). This CDR3 has 13 amino acids. Germline CDR1 reads GTSNPN; CDR2 reads SVGIG (reference sequence). Trimming took 1 base from V and 4 from J, leaving 10 bases between them. This chain's CDR3 is CAWSGTLSETQYF. The CDR3 DNA is TGTGCCTGGAGTGGGACACTCTCAGAGACCCAGTACTTC. The variable domain in full, completed from reference TRBV30 and TRBJ2-5, reads SQTIHQWPATLVQPVGSPLSLECTVEGTSNPNLYWYRQAAGRGLQLLFYSVGIGQISSEVPQNLSASRPQDRQFILSSKKLLLSDSGFYLCAWSGTLSETQYFGPGTRLLVL.

This chain links TRBV19 with TRBJ1-3, with 12 bases lining up with TRBD1. Trimming cost V 6 bases and J 6 bases; bases outside gene matches: 9. The CDR3 sequence is 16 residues long. The germline V gene has CDR1 LNHDA and CDR2 SQIVND (reference sequence). Here the CDR3 DNA reads TGTGCCAGTAGAATTACCGGGACAGGGGGCGAAAACACCATATATTTT. Translation: CASRITGTGGENTIYF.

The chain carries TRBV2 and TRBJ1-3, with unresolved D. This CDR3 is built from 16 residues. V was pared by 2 bases and J by 0 bases, with 11 bases between. CDR1 is SNHLY, CDR2 FYNNEI, per germline. The CDR3 sequence: CASSEMALASGNTIYF. In DNA, the CDR3 is TGTGCCAGCAGTGAAATGGCTCTCGCCTCTGGAAACACCATATATTTT.

This chain connects TRBV30 to TRBJ2-1; D may be TRBD2 (6 bases). Looked up from germline, CDR1 is GTSNPN and CDR2 is SVGIG (reference sequence). V was clipped by 5 bases and J by 1 base, with 9 bases between them. The CDR3 is made up of 13 amino acids. In nucleotides, the CDR3 is TGTGCCTGGGACGGGAGATCCTACAATGAGCAGTTCTTC. This sequence encodes CAWDGRSYNEQFF.

The CDR3 reads CASSVTTGDTEAFF. For the CDR3, the DNA is TGTGCCAGCAGCGTAACAACAGGGGACACTGAAGCTTTCTTT. The chain couples TRBV7-2 to TRBJ1-1, with TRBD1 matching 7 bases. The CDR3 runs 14 residues. Germline CDR1 SGHTA, CDR2 FQGNSA. With V trimmed by 5 bases and J by 3 bases, 6 bases remained unmatched.

The rearrangement joins TRBV19 to TRBJ2-7, with TRBD2 identical over 10 bases. The CDR3 has 16 residues. V was clipped by 9 bases and J by 4 bases; unmatched bases: 15. Per the germline V gene, CDR1 is LNHDA and CDR2 is SQIVND (reference sequence). The CDR3 loop reads CASSPTGTSVDYEQYF. The CDR3 DNA sequence: TGTGCCAGCTCCCCCACCGGGACTAGCGTTGATTACGAGCAGTACTTC.

This sequence joins TRBV6-5 and TRBJ2-1; tentatively, D is TRBD1 (5 bases). Trimming shortened V by 10 bases and J by 4 bases, and 17 bases separated the two germline ends. Germline assignment: CDR1 MNHEY and CDR2 SVGAGI. The CDR3 covers 14 residues. Written as DNA, the CDR3 is TGTGCCAATCAGGGCAGGGCCCTGTACAATGAGCAGTTCTTC. Translated, it gives CANQGRALYNEQFF.

The chain employs TRBV30 and TRBJ2-7; the D gene is possibly TRBD2 (5 bases). This CDR3 has 13 amino acids. The germline gives CDR1 GTSNPN, CDR2 SVGIG (reference sequence). V dropped 0 bases and J dropped 2 bases, with 8 bases sitting between them. The CDR3 coding sequence is TGTGCCTGGAGTGTGGCGGGTACCTACGAGCAGTACTTC. It specifies CAWSVAGTYEQYF.

The chain combines TRBV5-1 with TRBJ1-5; unclear D gene. Looked up from germline, CDR1 is SGHRS and CDR2 is YFSETQ. The V gene lost 4 bases and the J gene lost 7 bases, with 15 bases spanning the gap. This CDR3 is 14 amino acids long. In DNA form, the CDR3 reads TGCGCCAGCAGCCCGTTGCCGCAGTCCCAGCCCCAGCATTTT. This translates into CASSPLPQSQPQHF.

The chain recombines TRBV6-1 with TRBJ1-5; 9 bases map to TRBD1. The germline gives CDR1 MNHNS, CDR2 SASEGT. Trimming took 3 bases from V and 2 from J; bases not matched to a gene: 5. The CDR3 is 16 amino acids. The CDR3 DNA reads as TGTGCCAGCAGTGATCCTTGGACAGGGGGCAATCAGCCCCAGCATTTT. Protein: CASSDPWTGGNQPQHF.

This chain joins TRBV5-1 and TRBJ2-7, with TRBD2 matching over 11 bases. Germline V lookup: CDR1 SGHRS, CDR2 YFSETQ. The CDR3 length is 16 residues. The trim removed 4 bases at V and 6 bases at J, leaving 12 bases unmatched. CDR3 protein: CASSLYTSGGPSEQYF. The CDR3 DNA sequence: TGCGCCAGCAGCCTGTACACTAGCGGGGGTCCTAGCGAGCAGTACTTC.

V and J are TRBV7-6 and TRBJ1-2; 9 nucleotides align to TRBD1. Germline V CDR1 and CDR2: SGHVS, FNYEAQ. The V and J ends lost 2 bases and 4 bases, in that order; junction bases with no gene match: 17. The CDR3 length is 19 residues. The CDR3 here is CASSLTPPGQGLGSYGYTF. Written as DNA, the CDR3 is TGTGCCAGCAGCTTAACGCCACCGGGACAGGGATTGGGGAGCTATGGCTACACCTTC.

V is TRBV12-3 or TRBV12-4 and J is TRBJ1-6; D remains ambiguous. Trimming shortened V by 3 bases and J by 12 bases, and 9 bases separated the two germline ends. The CDR3 has 12 residues. CDR3 sequence (DNA): TGTGCCAGCAGTTTGTCCCGGGGACCCCTCCACTTT. Translated: CASSLSRGPLHF.

The chain links TRBV9 to TRBJ1-6; D perhaps matches TRBD1 (5 bases). CDR3 length equals 14 residues. V gave up 0 bases and J gave up 10 bases, with 11 bases separating them. CDR1 SGDLS and CDR2 YYNGEE come from the germline V gene. CDR3 amino acids: CASSVGSGISPLHF. Written as DNA, the CDR3 is TGTGCCAGCAGCGTAGGCTCAGGGATATCACCCCTCCACTTT.